The 2 T cell receptor beta chains below come from one sample, sequenced in a study of blood T cell repertoires in COVID-19. Sequencing was performed with immunoSEQ multiplex PCR; in TCRdb, only in-frame clones are kept and a portion is missing. This table has about 170,000 clones, more than 75% appearing once. Material for sequencing was peripheral blood. The receptor set was obtained from a man in his sixties with COVID-19, enrolled during active disease.

This chain connects TRBV29-1 to TRBJ1-2; no reliable D call. V gave up 2 bases and J gave up 0 bases, with 10 bases separating them. Germline CDR1 SQVTM, CDR2 ANQGSEA. The CDR3 runs 14 residues. CDR3 coding DNA: TGCAGCGTTGAACAAACCGGGACTAACTATGGCTACACCTTC. Its translation is CSVEQTGTNYGYTF.

The chain links TRBV7-3 to TRBJ2-2; 9 nucleotides match TRBD1. Germline V lookup: CDR1 SGHTA, CDR2 FQGTGA. With 5 bases clipped from V and 0 bases from J, the junction kept 4 bases outside the gene matches. There are 16 residues in the CDR3. CDR3 in amino acids: CASSTGQGPNTGELFF. As DNA, the CDR3 is TGTGCCAGCAGCACGGGACAGGGCCCGAACACCGGGGAGCTGTTTTTT.